This T cell receptor (beta chain) emerged from a study of blood T cell repertoires in COVID-19. This CDR3 is built from 15 residues. Germline assignment: CDR1 PRHDT and CDR2 FYEKMQ (reference sequence). V shed 5 bases and J 4 bases; nucleotides not matched to a gene: 9. Original processing methods: It was from reference gene primer amplification that nucleated cell counts were estimated. Clones were read by immunoSEQ multiplex PCR, and TCRdb kept only the in-frame ones, dropping some. The V and J calls and clone size come from that table; D and trimming were worked out from the DNA. The top ten clones hold less than 9% of a sample with about 360,000 clones, approximately 86% of them seen once.

V and J are TRBV13 and TRBJ2-3, with TRBD2 matching over 7 bases. The material sequenced was peripheral blood. This sequence originates from a woman aged 60 to 75 with COVID-19, enrolled during active disease. The chain's CDR3 is CASSRRLAPPDTQYF. Here the CDR3 DNA reads TGTGCCAGCAGCCGGCGACTAGCCCCCCCAGATACGCAGTATTTT. Full variable domain (missing parts from reference TRBV13 and TRBJ2-3): AAGVIQSPRHLIKEKRETATLKCYPIPRHDTVYWYQQGPGQDPQFLISFYEKMQSDKGSIPDRFSAQQFSDYHSELNMSSLELGDSALYFCASSRRLAPPDTQYFGPGTRLTVL.